This T cell receptor (beta chain) was captured in a study of CD8+CD57+ T cells in acquired aplastic anemia. About the research overall: When averaged, DNA from sorted CD4+ and CD8+ cells came to around 3.4 ug. Regarding the study as a whole: With respect to CD8+ Simpson's diversity, patients and controls did not differ significantly.

Individuals selected for sequencing had exhibited CD8+CD57+ cell expansion on flow cytometry. Severe acquired aplastic anemia was the diagnosis recorded for all patients. Blood came from patients not yet given any therapy. Researchers used genomic DNA as the template to profile TCR beta VDJ and CDR3. MiXCR, applied by TCRdb to the reads, yields one record per CDR3 protein. The repertoire holds around 130,000 distinct CDR3 sequences, with 58% as singletons. CDR3 length equals 13 residues. Looked up from germline, CDR1 is SQVTM and CDR2 is ANQGSEA. Trimming removed 4 bases at V and 4 bases at J, with 13 bases between. With regard to this clonotype: The antigen remains unidentified.

Sequencing was done on a sample of sorted CD4+, CD8+, or CD8+CD57+ T cells (not recorded which) from PBMCs. The sequence came from a human donor with aplastic anemia. The V and J genes are TRBV29-1 and TRBJ1-2; D is undetermined. Here the CDR3 DNA reads TGCAGCGTTGGGGATTGGGTAGGCTATGGCTACACCTTC. Translated: CSVGDWVGYGYTF.